This T cell receptor beta chain was found in a study of shared clonotypes between healthy human individuals. CD45RO negativity and positive selection for CCR7 defined naive CD8 cells, a population that excluded terminally differentiated effector memory CD45RA+ cells. Template for every sorted-subset replicate PCR totaled around 200 ng DNA, some 30,000 T cell genomes. As processed by the authors: ImmunoSEQ output held junction-only sequences without quality scores, so filtering differed. Assay used: immunoSEQ multiplex PCR; TCRdb lists only in-frame clones, some missing. V and J calls and clone size are as listed in that table; D and trimming were resolved from the DNA. The sample contains around 1.9 million clones, just over 90% of which appear only once. A single count supports this clone. Its antigen is currently unknown. General study findings and limits: The small donor group covered limited genetic and exposure diversity. Large depth notwithstanding, sorted-subset sequencing proved incomplete by rarefaction.

V trimming: 3 bases; J trimming: 1 base; junction bases outside the gene matches: 2. The CDR3 consists of 15 residues. Germline CDR1 SEHNR, CDR2 FQNEAQ (reference sequence). The chain is built from TRBV7-9 and TRBJ2-3; 9 nucleotides match TRBD1. This receptor was obtained from a man between 18 and 29 years old in good health. Some clones in this sample may be carry-over from other donors' samples. Sample: naive CD8+ T cells from PBMCs. CDR3 in amino acids: CASSFRTGGTDTQYF. Here the CDR3 DNA reads TGTGCCAGCAGCTTTCGGACAGGGGGCACAGATACGCAGTATTTT.